This entry lists 24 T cell receptor beta chains sequenced from one sample in a study of blood T cell repertoires in COVID-19. Here immunoSEQ multiplex PCR was the method, and the copy in TCRdb shows in-frame clones only, minus some. The repertoire consists of some 250,000 clones, with over 70% occurring once and the leading ten covering approximately 8%. The sequencing input was peripheral blood. The receptors derive from a woman aged 80 or over with acute or convalescent COVID-19.

With regard to this clone: Other nucleotide sequences from this sample produce the same CDR3. The chain is built from TRBV19 and TRBJ2-1; 11 bases are a match to TRBD1. The CDR3 has 15 residues. CDR1 and CDR2 from the germline V gene are LNHDA and SQIVND (reference sequence). With 5 bases clipped from V and 4 bases from J, the junction kept 4 bases outside the gene matches. The CDR3 region is CASSSGQGAYNEQFF. The CDR3 DNA reads as TGTGCCAGTAGTTCCGGACAGGGGGCGTACAATGAGCAGTTCTTC.

This clone was detected only a few times. CDR3 sequence: CASGGYEQYF. Written as DNA, the CDR3 is TGTGCCAGTGGAGGTTACGAGCAGTACTTC. V and J are TRBV2 and TRBJ2-7, with D possibly TRBD2 on 5 matching bases. V shed 9 bases and J shed 4 bases, with 7 bases lying between them. Germline-derived CDR1 and CDR2 are SNHLY and FYNNEI. The CDR3 is 10 residues long.

The V and J genes are TRBV19 and TRBJ2-5; maybe TRBD1 (6 bases). This CDR3 is built from 14 residues. Germline assignment: CDR1 LNHDA and CDR2 SQIVND (reference sequence). Trimming removed 7 bases at V and 3 bases at J, with 15 bases between. In nucleotides, the CDR3 is TGTGCCAGTATGAAAAAACAGGGTAAAGAGACCCAGTACTTC. Translating gives CASMKKQGKETQYF.

The chain has TRBV7-2 and TRBJ1-1, with D possibly being TRBD1 (5 bases). Germline CDR1 SGHTA, CDR2 FQGNSA. The CDR3 runs 12 residues. V lost 6 bases to trimming and J lost 11 bases, with 16 bases between them. CDR3 DNA: TGTGCCAGCAGGTTCCTCGGGGGGGAGGCTTTCTTT. It codes for CASRFLGGEAFF. The variable domain in full, with the rest retrieved from reference TRBV7-2 and TRBJ1-1, is GAGVSQSPSNKVTEKGKDVELRCDPISGHTALYWYRQSLGQGLEFLIYFQGNSAPDKSGLPSDRFSAERTGGSVSTLTIQRTQQEDSAVYLCASRFLGGEAFFGQGTRLTVV.

This clone has just one count. This sequence joins TRBV5-4 and TRBJ1-2; no definite D call. V was shortened by 4 bases and J by 4 bases, with 11 bases between the two germline ends. This CDR3 has 13 residues. From germline, CDR1 is SGHNT and CDR2 YYREEE (reference sequence). The CDR3 DNA sequence: TGTGCCAGCAGCCCCGCTGACATCTATGGCTACACCTTC. This translates into CASSPADIYGYTF.

This chain joins TRBV2 and TRBJ2-2; no definite D call. The CDR3 spans 14 residues. V lost 4 bases and J 4 bases, leaving 10 bases between the germline ends. From germline, CDR1 is SNHLY and CDR2 FYNNEI. The CDR3 DNA reads as TGTGCCAGCAGTGCGGGTAGAAGCACCGGGGAGCTGTTTTTT. It encodes CASSAGRSTGELFF.

The sample holds one count of this clone. The chain uses TRBV5-1 and TRBJ2-7, with TRBD1 matching 7 bases. After removal of 1 base from V and 6 bases from J, the junction contained 13 bases not matched to a gene. This CDR3 contains 16 residues. The germline V gene encodes CDR1 SGHRS and CDR2 YFSETQ. CDR3 in amino acids: CASSLTTGQGLAEQYF. The CDR3 nucleotides read TGCGCCAGCAGCTTGACGACAGGGCAGGGTTTGGCCGAGCAGTACTTC.

The chain is built from TRBV15 and TRBJ2-6, with D hard to call. CDR1 and CDR2 (germline): LNHNV, YYDKDF (reference sequence). The CDR3 sequence is 16 residues long. Trimming took 0 bases from V and 0 from J, leaving 6 bases between them. This CDR3 reads CATSREFSSGANVLTF. The CDR3 DNA is TGTGCCACCAGCAGAGAGTTCTCCTCTGGGGCCAACGTCCTGACTTTC.

The chain couples TRBV9 to TRBJ2-3, with D tentatively TRBD1 (6 bases). This CDR3 is built from 15 residues. Germline CDR1 SGDLS, CDR2 YYNGEE. The ends were cut back, 0 bases at V and 5 bases at J, with 13 bases in the middle. The CDR3 region has the DNA TGTGCCAGCAGCGTAGAAGGAGGCAGGGGAGATACGCAGTATTTT. It translates to CASSVEGGRGDTQYF. Full variable domain (outside the CDR3, taken from reference TRBV9 and TRBJ2-3): DSGVTQTPKHLITATGQRVTLRCSPRSGDLSVYWYQQSLDQGLQFLIQYYNGEERAKGNILERFSAQQFPDLHSELNLSSLELGDSALYFCASSVEGGRGDTQYFGPGTRLTVL.

The V and J genes are TRBV2 and TRBJ2-1; D perhaps matches TRBD2 (6 bases). The germline V and J ends were trimmed by 10 bases and 4 bases, with 14 bases remaining between them. In germline, CDR1 is SNHLY, CDR2 FYNNEI. The CDR3 consists of 13 residues. The CDR3 sequence: CATSEGIYNEQFF. The CDR3 bases are TGTGCCACCTCGGAGGGAATTTACAATGAGCAGTTCTTC.

The chain joins TRBV12-3 or TRBV12-4 to TRBJ1-1; D is possibly TRBD1 (6 bases). This CDR3 comprises 11 residues. V was pared by 5 bases and J by 7 bases, with 8 bases between. The CDR3 coding sequence is TGTGCCAGCAGTCAGGGACATGAAGCTTTCTTT. It yields the protein CASSQGHEAFF.

This clone was detected only a few times. The chain is built from TRBV7-8 and TRBJ2-7; 11 bases match TRBD2. J was trimmed by 2 bases and V by 5 bases; bases with no gene match: 8. Per the germline V gene, CDR1 is SGHVS and CDR2 is FQNEAQ. This CDR3 contains 16 residues. The CDR3 DNA sequence: TGTGCCAGCAGCCCCTTAGCGGGGGGGAGCCCCTACGAGCAGTACTTC. Encoded protein: CASSPLAGGSPYEQYF.

The V and J genes are TRBV5-1 and TRBJ2-3; maybe TRBD2 (6 bases). The germline gives CDR1 SGHRS, CDR2 YFSETQ. This CDR3 has 16 amino acids. Between the trimmed V and J ends, which lost 0 bases and 3 bases, there was a span of 14 bases. The CDR3 sequence: CASSLVGGQATDTQYF. CDR3 DNA: TGCGCCAGCAGCTTGGTCGGGGGTCAGGCGACAGATACGCAGTATTTT.

This clone was observed once. The gene calls are TRBV10-3 and TRBJ2-2, with TRBD1 identical over 10 bases. The junction had 6 bases not matched to a gene; V was cut back by 5 bases and J by 3 bases. Per germline, CDR1 ENHRY and CDR2 SYGVKD. The CDR3 is made up of 16 amino acids. The CDR3 nucleotides are TGTGCCATCAGTCTCCGGGACAGGGGAGACACCGGGGAGCTGTTTTTT. Amino acid sequence: CAISLRDRGDTGELFF.

CDR3 amino acids: CASRDRGYGTGELFF. CDR3 in DNA: TGCGCCAGCCGGGACAGGGGTTACGGCACCGGGGAGCTGTTTTTT. The chain combines TRBV10-2 with TRBJ2-2, with TRBD1 matching 10 bases. CDR1 and CDR2 (germline): WSHSY, SAAADI. J lost 4 bases, V lost 8 bases, and 7 bases had no gene match. The CDR3 totals 15 residues.

V and J are TRBV13 and TRBJ2-1; 11 bases fit TRBD2. V shed 5 bases, J shed 4 bases, and the junction held 7 bases outside the gene matches. The germline CDR1 and CDR2 sequences are PRHDT and FYEKMQ (reference sequence). This CDR3 is built from 16 residues. CDR3 in amino acids: CASSQLGLADYNEQFF. The CDR3 region has the DNA TGTGCCAGCAGCCAATTGGGACTAGCGGATTACAATGAGCAGTTCTTC.

The chain combines TRBV5-5 with TRBJ2-7; 11 nucleotides agree with TRBD2. Germline CDR1 is SGHKS and CDR2 is YYEKEE (reference sequence). V lost 4 bases, J lost 3 bases, and 6 bases stayed unmatched. The length of the CDR3 is 15 residues. The CDR3 sequence is CASSRLAGLNYEQYF. The CDR3 nucleotides read TGTGCCAGCAGCAGACTAGCGGGACTAAACTACGAGCAGTACTTC.

The chain uses TRBV16 and TRBJ1-3; 7 bases are shared with TRBD1. This CDR3 has 14 residues. CDR1 and CDR2 from the germline V gene are KGHSY and FQNENV. V lost 4 bases and J lost 2; bases outside the gene matches: 2. CDR3 bases: TGTGCCAGCAGCCCAGGGACAGCTGGAAACACCATATATTTT. It encodes CASSPGTAGNTIYF.

This clone was seen once. The chain combines TRBV27 with TRBJ2-7, with 9 bases lining up with TRBD1. Per germline, CDR1 MNHEY and CDR2 SMNVEV (reference sequence). The CDR3 runs to 13 residues. Trimming took 5 bases from V and 3 from J; bases not matched to a gene: 2. CDR3 amino acids: CASSRTGVYEQYF. In DNA form, the CDR3 reads TGTGCCAGCAGTAGGACAGGGGTCTACGAGCAGTACTTC.

The CDR3 spells CASSEQASPGDTQYF. In nucleotides, the CDR3 is TGTGCCAGCAGTGAACAAGCTAGCCCCGGGGATACGCAGTATTTT. J is TRBJ2-3 and V is TRBV6-1; D possibly corresponds to TRBD2 (5 bases). The CDR3 has 15 residues. The germline gives CDR1 MNHNS, CDR2 SASEGT. The V end lost 2 bases, the J end lost 6 bases, and 15 bases lay between the germline ends.

The CDR3 protein is CASARDFKDTQYF. Here the CDR3 DNA reads TGTGCCAGTGCTCGAGACTTTAAAGATACGCAGTATTTT. V usage is TRBV7-3 and J usage is TRBJ2-3; the D is unclear. Trimming left V 9 bases short and J 5 bases short, with 15 bases between. The germline V gene encodes CDR1 SGHTA and CDR2 FQGTGA. This CDR3 is 13 amino acids long.

This chain links TRBV7-3 with TRBJ2-1, with D unclear. Germline V gene sequence: CDR1 SGHTA, CDR2 FQGTGA. Trimming took off 5 bases at V and 6 bases at J, with 11 bases between the two ends. This CDR3 has 13 residues. The CDR3 is CASSGGTGNEQFF. DNA of the CDR3: TGTGCCAGCAGCGGTGGTACGGGCAATGAGCAGTTCTTC.

The chain is built from TRBV5-1 and TRBJ2-3; 7 nucleotides line up with TRBD2. Looked up from germline, CDR1 is SGHRS and CDR2 is YFSETQ. V lost 3 bases, J lost 2 bases, and 6 bases stayed unmatched. The CDR3 is made up of 15 amino acids. The CDR3 spells CASSSWTSATDTQYF. CDR3 bases: TGCGCCAGCAGCTCCTGGACTAGTGCCACAGATACGCAGTATTTT.

The V call is TRBV5-4, the J call TRBJ1-6; D unclear. This CDR3 contains 13 residues. Germline V gene lookup returns CDR1 SGHNT and CDR2 YYREEE (reference sequence). V gave up 0 bases and J gave up 10 bases, with 8 bases separating them. The CDR3 protein is CASSLGRRSPLHF. The CDR3 DNA reads as TGTGCCAGCAGCTTGGGCAGGAGGTCACCCCTCCACTTT.